This TCR beta chain was recorded in a study of T cells after yellow fever vaccination (dated by TCRdb to about 2019). General notes on the study: Libraries from fractions with low cell numbers were prepared with the SMART-Seq v4 Ultra Low Input RNA kit. Two healthy male donors made up the cohort, one aged 18 to 29 years and the other aged 30 to 40 years. Blood was drawn at multiple timepoints before and after primary and secondary immunization, with bulk PBMC replicates and cell subsets isolated. Bulk TCR alpha and beta repertoires were sequenced longitudinally to track T-cell clones before and after primary and booster YFV17D yellow fever vaccination. Overall results and qualifications from the work: Most clones expanded after primary vaccination (approximately 95% of CD4 and 88% of CD8) were re-detected after the booster, suggesting that broad memory maintenance occurred. A small fraction of clonotypes appeared in both the CD4 and CD8 compartments, likely as a result of convergent recombination. The study included only two donors, which limits how far the findings can be generalized. Because abundant contaminating clonotypes from the bulk population could be contained in FACS-sorted repertoires, computational filtering was required. The secondary T-cell response was found to be weaker but faster than the primary response, with a peak reached on day 5 rather than on day 15.

Note on this clonotype: The clone's antigen remains unknown. No base-level quality is on record; no much larger clone is a single base apart.

TCR cDNA was made using 5'RACE template switching, a step that added a universal primer site and unique molecular identifiers. Priming of cDNA synthesis was performed from both the TCR alpha and TCR beta constant segments. Libraries were amplified in two PCR steps, with sample barcodes and sequencing adapters added in the second step. Libraries were sequenced on Illumina HiSeq 2500 (2x100 bp) or NovaSeq (2x150 bp). In the authors' own workflow: MIGEC was used to demultiplex reads and collapse the reads into UMI consensus sequences, and MiXCR was used for V(D)J alignment. Clonotypes responding to the vaccine were identified with edgeR on replicate PBMC samples, with the criteria of FDR below 0.01 and a log2 fold change above 5 up to day 15. Each bulk clonotype received a CD4 or CD8 identity based on whether the sequenced CD4 or CD8 repertoire contained that clonotype at higher abundance. Clones were called with MiXCR by TCRdb after fastp trimmed the public reads at Q25, and only in-frame beta chains were retained. Rows with a matching CDR3 protein are joined into one entry that keeps the most common DNA and genes. The authors' filters were not applied to this entry. The sample table holds hundreds of thousands of distinct CDR3 sequences, of which roughly 12% were seen once. Together, the top ten hold about 14% of the sample.

For this chain, trimming is 5 bases at the V end and 1 base at the J end, and the number of junction bases without a gene match is 3. For CDR1 and CDR2, the germline V gene (reference sequence) lists DFQATT and SNEGSKA. The CDR3 has 13 amino acids, counting the end cysteine and phenylalanine. Only the CDR3 DNA is retained, 39 bases long and in frame from the first base. This sample's treatment or condition label indicates: live attenuated yellow fever vaccine strain. Two biological replicates of bulk PBMCs were collected at each blood-draw timepoint. A standard Ficoll-Paque protocol was used to isolate PBMCs from peripheral blood. TriZol was used to extract RNA from bulk PBMCs, from CD4 and CD8 fractions, and from dextramer-positive and dextramer-negative fractions.

The chain is assembled from TRBV20-1 and TRBJ2-5, and 8 bases in between align with TRBD1. The source of this sequence is a man younger than 45 who received the YFV17D yellow fever vaccine. The sample in question was PBMCs, obtained on the day of the yellow fever booster vaccination. The CDR3 in this case is CSAVTGAQETQYF. Read as DNA, the sequence is TGCAGTGCTGTGACAGGGGCCCAAGAGACCCAGTACTTC.